This T cell receptor beta chain was obtained from a study of blood T cell repertoires in COVID-19. Study overall: PBMCs, B-cell-depleted T cells, or T cells provided the cDNA or gDNA that made up the material.

Germline values: CDR1 LNHDA, CDR2 SQIVND (reference sequence). V was clipped by 6 bases and J by 3 bases; unmatched bases: 5. CDR3 length: 15 amino acids. Under the authors' procedure: Amplification with reference gene primers provided the estimates of nucleated cell counts. TCRdb's copy holds only in-frame clones and misses some; the assay was immunoSEQ multiplex PCR. That table furnishes V, J and clone size, whereas the DNA furnished D and trimming. Seen here are 150,000 to 200,000 clones, approximately 81% observed once, and the top ten hold less than 6.5%. The V call is TRBV19, the J call TRBJ2-7; TRBD2 agrees at 13 bases. The material sequenced was peripheral blood. This clonotype originated in a woman between 45 and 60 years old with COVID-19, enrolled during active disease. The CDR3 loop is CASRQTSGGLYEQYF. Here the CDR3 DNA reads TGTGCCAGTAGACAGACTAGCGGGGGGCTCTACGAGCAGTACTTC.